The clone carrying this T cell receptor (beta chain) was detected only once. These data are taken from a study of type 1 and type 2 diabetes patients. Background on the study: Samples came from type 1 diabetic, type 2 diabetic or nondiabetic people, recruited in China. Across the study, about 18,000,000 paired-end reads were produced.

Amplification started from genomic DNA. Multiplex PCR with 30 forward and 13 reverse primers amplified the TCR beta CDR3. Via MiXCR, TCRdb re-called the multiplex PCR reads, giving one row per CDR3 protein. The sample lists a few hundred thousand distinct CDR3 sequences, 45% to 60% occurring once. The germline V gene has CDR1 SGDLS and CDR2 YYNGEE. The trim removed 4 bases at V and 3 bases at J, leaving 17 bases unmatched. The length of the CDR3 is 19 residues. The sequencing input was peripheral blood mononuclear cells (PBMCs). The genes are TRBV9 and TRBJ2-3; TRBD2 matches 10 bases. This TCR derives from a man between 18 and 29 years old with type 2 diabetes. For the CDR3, the DNA is TGTGCCAGCAGCACAAGCGGGGGGGCTGGGAGTGTGAGGACAGATACGCAGTATTTT. It is translated as CASSTSGGAGSVRTDTQYF. Looking up the rest from reference TRBV9 and TRBJ2-3 gives the full variable domain: DSGVTQTPKHLITATGQRVTLRCSPRSGDLSVYWYQQSLDQGLQFLIQYYNGEERAKGNILERFSAQQFPDLHSELNLSSLELGDSALYFCASSTSGGAGSVRTDTQYFGPGTRLTVL.